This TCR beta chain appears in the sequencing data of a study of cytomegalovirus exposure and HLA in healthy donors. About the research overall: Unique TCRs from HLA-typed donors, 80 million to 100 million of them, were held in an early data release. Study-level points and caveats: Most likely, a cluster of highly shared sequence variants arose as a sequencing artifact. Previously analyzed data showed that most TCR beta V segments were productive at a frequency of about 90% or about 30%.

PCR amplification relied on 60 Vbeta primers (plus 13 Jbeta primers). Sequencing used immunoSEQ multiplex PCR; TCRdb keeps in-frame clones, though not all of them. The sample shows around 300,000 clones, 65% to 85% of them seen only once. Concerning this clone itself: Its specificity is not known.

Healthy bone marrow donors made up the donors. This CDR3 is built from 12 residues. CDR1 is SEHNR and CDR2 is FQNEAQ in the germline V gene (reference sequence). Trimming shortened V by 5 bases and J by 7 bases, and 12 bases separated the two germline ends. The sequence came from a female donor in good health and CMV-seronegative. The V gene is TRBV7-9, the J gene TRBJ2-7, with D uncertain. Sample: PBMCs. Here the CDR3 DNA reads TGTGCCAGCAGCCTCCTCTCTCCGGAGCAGTACTTC. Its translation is CASSLLSPEQYF.